Listed below are T cell receptor beta chains from one sample, sequenced in a study of T cell responses to AZD1222 COVID-19 vaccine. TCRdb keeps only in-frame clones here, not all; method: immunoSEQ multiplex PCR. The sample includes some 200,000 clones, 90% to 95% of them seen just once. The material was peripheral blood, obtained 28 days after the second AZD1222 dose. All receptors derive from an adult who received the AZD1222 COVID-19 vaccine. Each CDR3 is given with its conserved first and last residue. D genes are given only for firm matches. Only some rows state a clone size, as once, few, many or a class for expanded clones.

>TRBJ2-5|TRBV10-3|TRBD1|NA
TGTGCCATCGGGACAGGGGTGGAGACCCAGTACTTC
CAIGTGVETQYF
>TRBJ2-7|TRBV7-2|NA|NA
TGTGCCAGCAGCTCGGATTCCAGGGGTATCGCCCCCGAGCAGTACTTC
CASSSDSRGIAPEQYF
>TRBJ1-3|TRBV6-5|NA|NA
TGTGCCAGCAGTTACCAACTCGGGGACGGAGGAAACACCATATATTTT
CASSYQLGDGGNTIYF
>TRBJ2-7|TRBV11-2|NA|NA
TGTGCCAGCAGCCCGAGGGTTGAGCAGTACTTC
CASSPRVEQYF
>TRBJ2-1|TRBV6-6|TRBD1|NA
TGTGCCAGCAGTTACTCCCGGACAGGGGGCAGTGAGCAGTTCTTC
CASSYSRTGGSEQFF
>TRBJ2-5|TRBV5-1|NA|NA
TGCGCCAGCAGCTGGGGAAGTGGCGGGGCTCAAGAGACCCAGTACTTC
CASSWGSGGAQETQYF
>TRBJ1-2|TRBV7-9|NA|NA
TGTGCCAGCAGCTTAGAGGGGCGGGGGCGACGGTATGGCTACACCTTC
CASSLEGRGRRYGYTF
>TRBJ2-1|TRBV27|TRBD2|NA
TGTGCCAGCAGCCCGACTAGCGGGAGGGCCTATGAGCAGTTCTTC
CASSPTSGRAYEQFF
>TRBJ1-3|TRBV18|NA|NA
TGTGCCAGCTCACCCCCCCCGGCAGGGACTACGGGCATATATTTT
CASSPPPAGTTGIYF
>TRBJ2-7|TRBV11-1|NA|once
TGTGCCAGCAGCCTCAGGGGCAACGAGCAGTACTTC
CASSLRGNEQYF
>TRBJ1-1|TRBV27|NA|NA
TGTGCCAGCAGTTTCGGCGGGCGGGGGATGAACACTGAAGCTTTCTTT
CASSFGGRGMNTEAFF
>TRBJ1-2|TRBV4-1|NA|NA
TGCGCCAGCAGCCCCCTAGGGGGAGGGGCATCCCCCTATGGCTACACCTTC
CASSPLGGGASPYGYTF
>TRBJ2-7|TRBV5-5|TRBD2|NA
TGTGCCAGCAGCTTGGGACTAGCGGTCTCCTACGAGCAGTACTTC
CASSLGLAVSYEQYF
>TRBJ1-1|TRBV7-3|NA|NA
TGTGCCAGCAGCTTACACTTGAACACTGAAGCTTTCTTT
CASSLHLNTEAFF
>TRBJ2-1|TRBV5-5|TRBD1|NA
TGTGCCAGCAGCTCGCCCGGGACAGGTTCCTACAATGAGCAGTTCTTC
CASSSPGTGSYNEQFF
>TRBJ2-7|TRBV4-1|TRBD2|NA
TGCGCCAGCAGCCAAGATGGTGGGGGACTATACGAGCAGTACTTC
CASSQDGGGLYEQYF
>TRBJ1-4|TRBV5-1|NA|NA
TGCGCCAGCAGCTTGGTCAGTAATGAAAAACTGTTTTTT
CASSLVSNEKLFF
>TRBJ2-7|TRBV25-1|NA|NA
TGTGCCAGCAGTGCTAGGAACGAGCAGTACTTC
CASSARNEQYF
>TRBJ1-1|TRBV29-1|TRBD1|NA
TGCAGCGCCGCCCCCCCCAGGGGGCAAACTGAAGCTTTCTTT
CSAAPPRGQTEAFF
>TRBJ1-1|TRBV6-5|NA|NA
TGTGCCAGCAGCTCCGGAGGGGTTGCGGACACTGAAGCTTTCTTT
CASSSGGVADTEAFF
>TRBJ2-2|TRBV19|TRBD2|once
TGTGCCAGTAGTCCGGGACTAGTCACCGGGGAGCTGTTTTTT
CASSPGLVTGELFF
>TRBJ2-3|TRBV7-2|NA|NA
TGTGCCAGCAGCTTAGCTCGGGACTCCACGCCGGTAGATACGCAGTATTTT
CASSLARDSTPVDTQYF
>TRBJ2-3|TRBV6-5|TRBD1|NA
TGTGCCAGCACCCACAGGGGAGATACGCAGTATTTT
CASTHRGDTQYF
>TRBJ1-6|TRBV2|TRBD1|NA
TGTGCCAGCAAACCAACAGGGGCCACGGGGTCACCCCTCCACTTT
CASKPTGATGSPLHF
>TRBJ1-5|TRBV12-5|TRBD1|once
TGTGCTAGTGGTTGGGGGACAGGGGGACAGCCCCAGCATTTT
CASGWGTGGQPQHF
>TRBJ1-5|TRBV19|TRBD1|NA
TGTGCCAGTAGCTATCAGGGGGCTGGCAATCAGCCCCAGCATTTT
CASSYQGAGNQPQHF
>TRBJ2-7|TRBV3-1/TRBV3-2|TRBD2|once
TGTGCCAGCAGCCGCGGACAACTAGCGGGACGAGGAAGGGAGCAGTACTTC
CASSRGQLAGRGREQYF
>TRBJ1-5|TRBV6-1|NA|NA
TGTGCCAGCAGTGAAAGGGAACGTCAGCCCCAGCATTTT
CASSERERQPQHF
>TRBJ2-1|TRBV7-3|TRBD1|NA
TGTGCCAGCAGCCAACGACAGGGTACAATCTACAATGAGCAGTTCTTC
CASSQRQGTIYNEQFF
>TRBJ1-3|TRBV18|NA|NA
TGTGCCAGCTCACAGGGTAATGGAAACACCATATATTTT
CASSQGNGNTIYF
>TRBJ1-1|TRBV5-1|TRBD1|NA
TGCGCCAGCAGCTTGGCCAGGACAGGGATGAAAGGAACTGAAGCTTTCTTT
CASSLARTGMKGTEAFF
>TRBJ1-3|TRBV9|NA|NA
TGTGCCAGCAGCGTAAGTGAAGACACCATATATTTT
CASSVSEDTIYF
>TRBJ1-1|TRBV30|NA|NA
TGTGCCTGGATTTGGGGAGGGAACACTGAAGCTTTCTTT
CAWIWGGNTEAFF
>TRBJ2-5|TRBV11-2|TRBD2|NA
TGTGCCAGCAACCTAGCGGGGGGTAGAGAGACCCAGTACTTC
CASNLAGGRETQYF
>TRBJ1-2|TRBV9|NA|NA
TGTGCCAGCACCCCCGGTGGGAGGAGGTTCGGTGGCTACACCTTC
CASTPGGRRFGGYTF
>TRBJ1-1|TRBV9|NA|NA
TGTGCCAGCAGCGCCGGCATGAACACTGAAGCTTTCTTT
CASSAGMNTEAFF
>TRBJ2-5|TRBV7-6|TRBD1|NA
TGTGCCAGCAGCGCCAGGGGGAAAGAGACCCAGTACTTC
CASSARGKETQYF
>TRBJ2-7|TRBV30|NA|NA
TGTGCCTGGAGTCTGGCAGGCTACTCCTACGAGCAGTACTTC
CAWSLAGYSYEQYF
>TRBJ1-5|TRBV7-9|NA|NA
TGTGCCAGCAGTTCTTCCGGAACAGGGAGGCTCAATCAGCCCCAGCATTTT
CASSSSGTGRLNQPQHF
>TRBJ2-4|TRBV3-1/TRBV3-2|NA|NA
TGTGCCAGCAGCCCCAGGGGTCAGGCCAAAAACATTCAGTACTTC
CASSPRGQAKNIQYF
>TRBJ2-1|TRBV7-3|NA|NA
TGTGCCAGCAGCTTAATCTTGGGGAAGACTGGGAACAATGAGCAGTTCTTC
CASSLILGKTGNNEQFF
>TRBJ1-2|TRBV7-2|TRBD1|NA
TGTGCCAGCAGCTTGGCCGGGACAGGGGCGATCGCTAACTATGGCTACACCTTC
CASSLAGTGAIANYGYTF
>TRBJ1-2|TRBV29-1|TRBD1|once
TGCAGCGTGGCAGGGACAGGACTTAACTATGGCTACACCTTC
CSVAGTGLNYGYTF
>TRBJ2-1|TRBV5-8|NA|NA
TGTGCCAGCAGGCCCGGGACCCTATCGACGTTCAATGAGCAGTTCTTC
CASRPGTLSTFNEQFF
>TRBJ1-6|TRBV6-2/TRBV6-3|TRBD1|NA
TGTGCCAGCAGTTACTCGAGACAGGGTCGGTCACCCCTCCACTTT
CASSYSRQGRSPLHF
>TRBJ1-6|TRBV5-4|TRBD1|NA
TGTGCCAGCAGCTTGGATACAGGGGGCGCCGATTCACCCCTCCACTTT
CASSLDTGGADSPLHF
>TRBJ1-4|TRBV6-5|NA|NA
TGTGCCAGCAGTTACTTATTTAATGAAAAACTGTTTTTT
CASSYLFNEKLFF
>TRBJ1-1|TRBV2|NA|NA
TGTGCCAGCAGTTTACAGGCCGGAGACACTGAAGCTTTCTTT
CASSLQAGDTEAFF
>TRBJ1-1|TRBV18|NA|NA
TGTGCCAGCTCACCAGGAGGTGAAGCTTTCTTT
CASSPGGEAFF
>TRBJ1-6|TRBV27|NA|NA
TGTGCCAGCAGTTTCGGGAAGCGTAATTCACCCCTCCACTTT
CASSFGKRNSPLHF
>TRBJ1-1|TRBV15|NA|NA
TGTGCCACCAGCAGCCCTAACACTGAAGCTTTCTTT
CATSSPNTEAFF
>TRBJ2-3|TRBV10-1|TRBD2|NA
TGCGCCAGCACCCAAACGACTAGCGGGCGCACAGATACGCAGTATTTT
CASTQTTSGRTDTQYF
>TRBJ2-6|TRBV19|NA|NA
TGTGCCAGTAGTATAGTTCAGGCGCACTCTGGGGCCAACGTCCTGACTTTC
CASSIVQAHSGANVLTF
>TRBJ1-2|TRBV7-9|TRBD1|NA
TGTGCCAGCAGCCCACCCCCGGACAGGCCTAACTATGGCTACACCTTC
CASSPPPDRPNYGYTF
>TRBJ2-1|TRBV7-2|TRBD2|NA
TGTGCCAGCAGCCCCCCGGGGGGGCGCAATGAGCAGTTCTTC
CASSPPGGRNEQFF
>TRBJ2-3|TRBV12-5|NA|NA
TGTGCTAGTGGTTCCCTTACATGGGGACCTACTAGCACAGATACGCAGTATTTT
CASGSLTWGPTSTDTQYF
>TRBJ1-2|TRBV5-1|NA|NA
TGCGCCAGCAGCCACGGCTCGGCGGTAAGGGGGAACTATGGCTACACCTTC
CASSHGSAVRGNYGYTF